The 17 T cell receptor beta chains given below trace back to one sample, sequenced in a study of T cell changes during pregnancy in multiple sclerosis. Data came from immunoSEQ multiplex PCR; TCRdb stores just in-frame clones and leaves some out. The data contain about 66,000 clones, 91% of them singletons. Sample: CD8+ T cells from peripheral blood mononuclear cells, taken before pregnancy. Receptors were obtained from a female donor with multiple sclerosis, enrolled in a pregnancy study.

The chain uses TRBV12-5 and TRBJ2-2; possible D gene TRBD1, 5 bases. This CDR3 contains 16 residues. Trimming took 3 bases from V and 2 from J, leaving 13 bases between them. Germline CDR1 and CDR2: LGHNT and FRNRAP. CDR3: CASGFHTTANTGELFF. In DNA, the CDR3 is TGTGCTAGTGGTTTCCACACGACAGCTAACACCGGGGAGCTGTTTTTT.

This clone occurred a few times. The gene calls are TRBV29-1 and TRBJ1-1; D is possibly TRBD1 (6 bases). CDR1 is SQVTM, CDR2 ANQGSEA, per germline. This CDR3 contains 14 residues. Trimming took 7 bases from V and 4 from J, leaving 19 bases between them. The CDR3 DNA follows: TGCAGCGCCGAGGGGGGGGATGGTGGCACTGAAGCTTTCTTT. This encodes CSAEGGDGGTEAFF.

The genes are TRBV11-2 and TRBJ2-7; a weak D match, TRBD1 (6 bases). V lost 5 bases and J 4 bases, leaving 12 bases between the germline ends. The CDR3 loop spans 13 amino acids. CDR1 is SGHAT and CDR2 is FQNNGV in the germline V gene. Here the CDR3 reads CASSQRGIYEQYF. CDR3 in DNA: TGTGCCAGCAGCCAAAGGGGGATTTACGAGCAGTACTTC.

J is TRBJ2-7 and V is TRBV6-6; 7 bases are shared with TRBD1. The V gene's germline CDR1 is MNHNY and CDR2 SVGAGI (reference sequence). V was pared by 4 bases and J by 4 bases, with 1 base of the junction left unmatched. The CDR3 has 12 residues. The CDR3 DNA follows: TGTGCCAGCAGTTTGGACAGGTACGAGCAGTACTTC. This encodes CASSLDRYEQYF.

The chain recombines TRBV5-1 with TRBJ2-1; TRBD1 aligns across 7 bases. This CDR3 spans 13 amino acids. Per the germline V gene, CDR1 is SGHRS and CDR2 is YFSETQ. Trimming cost V 6 bases and J 5 bases; bases outside gene matches: 5. For the CDR3, the DNA is TGCGCCAGCACCCTTACAGGGGACAATGAGCAGTTCTTC. It specifies CASTLTGDNEQFF. Full variable domain (missing parts from reference TRBV5-1 and TRBJ2-1): KAGVTQTPRYLIKTRGQQVTLSCSPISGHRSVSWYQQTPGQGLQFLFEYFSETQRNKGNFPGRFSGRQFSNSRSEMNVSTLELGDSALYLCASTLTGDNEQFFGPGTRLTVL.

The V gene is TRBV9, the J gene TRBJ2-7, with 9 positions matching TRBD1. The ends lost 4 bases at V and 3 bases at J; junction bases unmatched: 14. CDR3 size: 17 residues. CDR1 is SGDLS, CDR2 YYNGEE, per germline. The CDR3 DNA sequence: TGTGCCAGCAGCAAGTCCTCCGCACCGGGACAGGGCTACGAGCAGTACTTC. Encoded protein: CASSKSSAPGQGYEQYF.

The chain has TRBV6-1 and TRBJ1-2, with D unclear. Trimming shortened V by 4 bases and J by 4 bases, and 13 bases separated the two germline ends. CDR3 length: 14 residues. Germline loops: CDR1 MNHNS, CDR2 SASEGT. CDR3 coding DNA: TGTGCCAGCAGTGGGGCGGGCAGGTCCTATGGCTACACCTTC. It yields the protein CASSGAGRSYGYTF.

This chain uses TRBV10-2 with TRBJ1-1, with 8 nucleotides matching TRBD1. Germline trimming cut 10 bases from V and 4 bases from J; bases unmatched to any gene: 8. CDR1 and CDR2 from the germline V gene are WSHSY and SAAADI. This CDR3 contains 13 residues. CDR3 protein: CATTTGDPTEAFF. Written as DNA, the CDR3 is TGCGCCACCACGACAGGGGACCCCACTGAAGCTTTCTTT.

This chain uses TRBV5-3 with TRBJ2-1; 8 nucleotides agree with TRBD1. TRBV5-3 is labeled an ORF, and its function is uncertain. The CDR3 sequence is 16 residues long. J lost 7 bases, V lost 6 bases, and 15 bases had no gene match. The CDR3 loop is CARILERGQGTNEQFF. The CDR3 DNA reads as TGTGCCAGAATTTTGGAGCGAGGACAGGGCACAAATGAGCAGTTCTTC.

This chain joins TRBV5-1 and TRBJ2-3; 8 bases are shared with TRBD1. V lost 6 bases to trimming and J lost 4 bases; unmatched junction nucleotides: 10. This CDR3 is 15 amino acids long. The germline V gene has CDR1 SGHRS and CDR2 YFSETQ. CDR3 loop: CASMSLRGRADTQYF. CDR3 nucleotides: TGCGCCAGCATGTCGCTCAGGGGGCGGGCAGATACGCAGTATTTT.

This clone was observed once. The V call is TRBV2, the J call TRBJ2-3; 10 nucleotides agree with TRBD2. The CDR3 spans 16 residues. The J segment lost 6 bases and the V segment lost 3 bases, leaving 9 bases of the junction unmatched. The germline gives CDR1 SNHLY, CDR2 FYNNEI. The CDR3 nucleotides read TGTGCCAGCAGTGACCCTCAGCGGGGGGGGATGGATACGCAGTATTTT. Its translation is CASSDPQRGGMDTQYF.

The chain recombines TRBV5-6 with TRBJ1-4, with a possible D match to TRBD1 (5 bases). V was cut by 2 bases and J by 0 bases, with 11 bases left in between. CDR3 length: 16 residues. Germline V lookup: CDR1 SGHDT, CDR2 YYEEEE. The CDR3 DNA reads TGTGCCAGCAGCTTTCGGACACTTTCAACTAATGAAAAACTGTTTTTT. It translates to CASSFRTLSTNEKLFF. Combining the CDR3 with reference TRBV5-6 and TRBJ1-4 gives the whole variable domain DAGVTQSPTHLIKTRGQQVTLRCSPKSGHDTVSWYQQALGQGPQFIFQYYEEEERQRGNFPDRFSGHQFPNYSSELNVNALLLGDSALYLCASSFRTLSTNEKLFFGSGTQLSVL.

The chain is built from TRBV27 and TRBJ2-3; 8 positions match TRBD2. Trimming cost V 6 bases and J 4 bases; bases outside gene matches: 6. The germline V gene encodes CDR1 MNHEY and CDR2 SMNVEV (reference sequence). This CDR3 has 14 residues. The CDR3, as DNA: TGTGCCAGCAGAATTAGCGGGGCCGCAGATACGCAGTATTTT. Its translation: CASRISGAADTQYF.

The V call is TRBV7-9, the J call TRBJ2-5, with TRBD1 matching over 10 bases. The J segment lost 5 bases and the V segment lost 4 bases, leaving 7 bases of the junction unmatched. The CDR3 is made up of 15 amino acids. Looked up from germline, CDR1 is SEHNR and CDR2 is FQNEAQ (reference sequence). CDR3 sequence: CASSSPGDRGETQYF. CDR3 DNA: TGTGCCAGCAGCTCCCCCGGGGACAGGGGCGAGACCCAGTACTTC.

The V call is TRBV28, the J call TRBJ2-1; 8 bases fit TRBD1. Germline V gene lookup returns CDR1 MDHEN and CDR2 SYDVKM. The CDR3 consists of 16 residues. J was trimmed by 7 bases and V by 4 bases; bases with no gene match: 12. The CDR3 is CASSSVSGGDRNEQFF. CDR3 coding DNA: TGTGCCAGCAGTTCCGTTTCAGGGGGCGATCGAAATGAGCAGTTCTTC.

This clone appeared once. The chain recombines TRBV2 with TRBJ2-3; 9 nucleotides line up with TRBD2. The V and J ends lost 2 bases and 5 bases, in that order; junction bases with no gene match: 17. Germline CDR1 SNHLY, CDR2 FYNNEI. The CDR3 sequence is 19 residues long. CDR3 bases: TGTGCCAGCAGTGAATATGTCGTGGGTAGCGGGGGACTGGGAGATACGCAGTATTTT. Translating it yields CASSEYVVGSGGLGDTQYF.

The chain carries TRBV2 and TRBJ2-5; perhaps TRBD1 as D (5 bases). Per the germline V gene, CDR1 is SNHLY and CDR2 is FYNNEI. V lost 0 bases, J lost 7 bases, and 12 bases lay in between. The CDR3 sequence is 14 residues long. CDR3 sequence reads: CASSEAVSGATQYF. CDR3 sequence (DNA): TGTGCCAGCAGTGAAGCCGTGAGTGGGGCGACCCAGTACTTC.